These 17 T cell receptor beta chains were all obtained from the same sample, sequenced in a study of control samples from healthy donors and cancer patients (dated by TCRdb to 2018 to 2021). Libraries were made using the immunoSEQ multiplex PCR assay. TCRdb retrieved this table from immuneACCESS and kept in-frame rearrangements only. Not all clones are present; in checked studies, unresolved V genes account for under half, and no reason is known for the remainder. The sample has some 120,000 clones on record, 80% to 95% of them singletons. The ten most abundant clones make up 2% to 3% of the sample. The sample consisted of blood. These receptors originate from a man aged 18 to 29 in good health.

In nucleotides, the CDR3 is TGTGCCAGCAGTCCCCCGGGGCTAGCGGGGGCCAAGCAGTACTTC. It yields the protein CASSPPGLAGAKQYF. This rearrangement joins TRBV27 to TRBJ2-7, with 10 positions matching TRBD2. V gave up 5 bases and J gave up 8 bases; unmatched junction bases: 12. Germline V lookup: CDR1 MNHEY, CDR2 SMNVEV (reference sequence). The CDR3 runs 15 residues.

The chain employs TRBV4-1 and TRBJ2-3; D might be TRBD2 (6 bases). The V and J ends lost 4 bases and 4 bases respectively, with 9 bases between them. The length of the CDR3 is 13 residues. The germline V gene encodes CDR1 MGHRA and CDR2 YSYEKL. This CDR3 reads CASSPPSADTQYF. The DNA for the CDR3 is TGCGCCAGCAGCCCCCCTAGCGCAGATACGCAGTATTTT.

The rearrangement joins TRBV7-2 to TRBJ2-1, with no clear D. Trimming shortened V by 6 bases and J by 10 bases, and 16 bases separated the two germline ends. The CDR3 extends over 13 amino acids. CDR1 and CDR2 (germline): SGHTA, FQGNSA. CDR3 nucleotide sequence: TGTGCCAGCAGGAGCAGCATACGGTGGGAGCAGTTCTTC. The encoded protein is CASRSSIRWEQFF.

This sequence joins TRBV28 and TRBJ2-3, with 7 nucleotides matching TRBD2. Germline trimming cut 8 bases from V and 2 bases from J; bases unmatched to any gene: 4. Per the germline V gene, CDR1 is MDHEN and CDR2 is SYDVKM. This CDR3 has 13 amino acids. The CDR3 protein is CASHSGNTDTQYF. The CDR3 nucleotides read TGTGCCAGCCACAGCGGGAACACAGATACGCAGTATTTT.

The chain employs TRBV19 and TRBJ1-3; 8 bases are shared with TRBD1. CDR3 length equals 21 residues. Germline values: CDR1 LNHDA, CDR2 SQIVND (reference sequence). With V trimmed by 3 bases and J by 0 bases, 19 bases remained unmatched. The DNA of the CDR3 is TGTGCCAGTAGTATTACGTGGAGGGCAGGGGGCGCCTTCTACTCTGGAAACACCATATATTTT. Encoded protein: CASSITWRAGGAFYSGNTIYF.

In this sample, this clone turned up once. The chain employs TRBV25-1 and TRBJ2-3; TRBD2 aligns across 8 bases. V dropped 3 bases and J dropped 4; count of bases not matched to a gene: 6. CDR1 is MGHDK and CDR2 is SYGVNS in the germline V gene. This CDR3 is built from 15 residues. DNA for the CDR3: TGTGCCAGCAGTGACGTGCGGGGGGTCTCAGATACGCAGTATTTT. This codes for CASSDVRGVSDTQYF.

The chain couples TRBV6-5 to TRBJ1-2, with D possibly TRBD1 on 6 matching bases. The CDR3 extends over 14 amino acids. Germline lookup yields CDR1 MNHEY and CDR2 SVGAGI. V gave up 5 bases and J gave up 2 bases, with 12 bases separating them. CDR3 nucleotides: TGTGCCAGCAGTCCAGGGGCCTTAAACTATGGCTACACCTTC. Amino acids: CASSPGALNYGYTF.

This chain uses TRBV18 with TRBJ1-1; tentative D call: TRBD1 (5 bases). The germline V gene has CDR1 KGHSH and CDR2 LQKENI. V was pared by 3 bases and J by 0 bases, with 14 bases between. The CDR3 loop spans 16 amino acids. As DNA, the CDR3 is TGTGCCAGCTCACCCGGCAACCGAGGGGTGAACACTGAAGCTTTCTTT. Its translation: CASSPGNRGVNTEAFF.

In this sample, this clone turned up once. The genes are TRBV6-2 or TRBV6-3 and TRBJ2-7, with 10 bases fitting TRBD2. The CDR3 covers 13 residues. V was clipped by 6 bases and J by 3 bases; unmatched bases: 2. Germline V gene data show CDR1 as MNHEY and CDR2 as SVGEGT. CDR3 nucleotides: TGTGCCAGCAGCCTAGCGGGAGTCTACGAGCAGTACGTC. As protein: CASSLAGVYEQYV.

The V call is TRBV28, the J call TRBJ1-4; D might be TRBD1 (5 bases). CDR3 size: 14 residues. V gave up 6 bases and J gave up 10 bases, with 18 bases separating them. Germline CDR1 is MDHEN and CDR2 is SYDVKM. CDR3 region: CASSSLGEAGKLFF. In DNA form, the CDR3 reads TGTGCCAGCAGCTCGCTGGGGGAAGCCGGAAAACTGTTTTTT.

This clone was picked up one time. The rearrangement joins TRBV7-2 to TRBJ2-3; D is unresolved. Trimming cost V 1 base and J 2 bases, with 7 bases left between them. The CDR3 sequence is 14 residues long. CDR1 is SGHTA, CDR2 FQGNSA, per germline. The CDR3 DNA is TGTGCCAGCAGCTTAGGACTGACCACAGATACGCAGTATTTT. Protein sequence: CASSLGLTTDTQYF.

This chain uses TRBV30 with TRBJ1-1, with D possibly matching TRBD1 (6 bases). CDR1 is GTSNPN, CDR2 SVGIG, per germline (reference sequence). The CDR3 is 17 amino acids. Trimming pared 0 bases from V and 1 base from J, leaving 18 bases between. In DNA, the CDR3 is TGTGCCTGGAGTGTCCTAACCCCGGGACAACAGAACACTGAAGCTTTCTTT. It translates to CAWSVLTPGQQNTEAFF. Looking up the rest from reference TRBV30 and TRBJ1-1 gives the full variable domain: SQTIHQWPATLVQPVGSPLSLECTVEGTSNPNLYWYRQAAGRGLQLLFYSVGIGQISSEVPQNLSASRPQDRQFILSSKKLLLSDSGFYLCAWSVLTPGQQNTEAFFGQGTRLTVV.

The V call is TRBV10-2, the J call TRBJ2-5; 7 positions match TRBD1. The germline V gene encodes CDR1 WSHSY and CDR2 SAAADI. This CDR3 has 15 amino acids. V shed 5 bases and J 1 base; nucleotides not matched to a gene: 7. This CDR3 is CASSPYGTAQETQYF. In DNA form, the CDR3 reads TGCGCCAGCAGTCCCTACGGGACAGCCCAAGAGACCCAGTACTTC.

The chain couples TRBV9 to TRBJ2-2, with a weak D call TRBD2 (6 bases). The CDR3 sequence is 16 residues long. The V and J ends lost 6 bases and 4 bases respectively, with 19 bases between them. Per germline, CDR1 SGDLS and CDR2 YYNGEE. This CDR3 reads CASTSGGAMGTGELFF. For the CDR3, the DNA is TGTGCCAGCACCTCAGGAGGGGCTATGGGCACCGGGGAGCTGTTTTTT.

The rearrangement links TRBV5-4 to TRBJ1-2; D is possibly TRBD1 (5 bases). Germline assignment: CDR1 SGHNT and CDR2 YYREEE (reference sequence). There are 19 residues in the CDR3. Trimming took off 5 bases at V and 4 bases at J, with 30 bases between the two ends. CDR3 amino acids: CASSRVILQGEQTLYGYTF. In DNA, the CDR3 is TGTGCCAGCAGTCGTGTAATTTTGCAGGGCGAACAGACCCTCTATGGCTACACCTTC.

By share, this clone counts as medium-sized (0.01 to 0.1%). The CDR3 region is CASSRVGISNQPQHF. CDR3 DNA sequence: TGTGCCAGCAGCCGGGTCGGGATAAGCAATCAGCCCCAGCATTTT. J is TRBJ1-5 and V is TRBV5-6, with D unresolved. The CDR3 totals 15 residues. V was trimmed by 4 bases and J by 1 base, leaving 12 bases between them. Looked up from germline, CDR1 is SGHDT and CDR2 is YYEEEE.

This chain connects TRBV4-1 to TRBJ2-7; 9 bases match TRBD1. Germline CDR1 and CDR2: MGHRA and YSYEKL. The CDR3 sequence is 15 residues long. The V segment lost 0 bases and the J segment 3 bases; nucleotides outside the gene matches: 3. The CDR3 coding sequence is TGCGCCAGCAGCCAAGAACAGGGGGCTATCTACGAGCAGTACGTC. It is translated as CASSQEQGAIYEQYV.